These T cell receptor beta chains were read from a single sample in a study of shared clonotypes between healthy human individuals. Assay used: immunoSEQ multiplex PCR; TCRdb lists only in-frame clones, some missing. The sample lists about 510,000 clones, roughly 79% occurring once. The sample comprised PBMCs. These receptors all come from a woman between 40 and 55 years old in good health. Some clones in this sample may be carry-over from other donors' samples. CDR3s include the opening cysteine and the closing phenylalanine or tryptophan. D genes are given only for firm matches. Not all rows give a size; the values are once, few, many and, for expanded clones, a class.

v_call: TRBV5-4; clone_size: NA; j_call: TRBJ2-2; d_call: TRBD2; cdr3_nt: TGTGCCAGCAGCACTAGCGGGAGGTCCGACACCGGGGAGCTGTTTTTT; cdr3_aa: CASSTSGRSDTGELFF
v_call: TRBV11-3; clone_size: NA; j_call: TRBJ2-2; d_call: NA; cdr3_nt: TGTGCCAGCAGCAGGACACGGGGGACCGGGGAGCTGTTTTTT; cdr3_aa: CASSRTRGTGELFF
v_call: TRBV29-1; clone_size: NA; j_call: TRBJ2-7; d_call: TRBD2; cdr3_nt: TGCAGCGTTCGTACTAGCGGGAGGGCGCGGTCCTACGAGCAGTACTTC; cdr3_aa: CSVRTSGRARSYEQYF
v_call: TRBV28; clone_size: NA; j_call: TRBJ2-1; d_call: NA; cdr3_nt: TGTGCCAGCGGGGCCCCGAGACGGGGGAAGTTCTTC; cdr3_aa: CASGAPRRGKFF
v_call: TRBV7-8; clone_size: NA; j_call: TRBJ1-5; d_call: NA; cdr3_nt: TGTGCCAGCAGCCCATTCAATCAGCCCCAGCATTTT; cdr3_aa: CASSPFNQPQHF
v_call: TRBV4-2; clone_size: NA; j_call: TRBJ1-1; d_call: TRBD1; cdr3_nt: TGTGCCAGCGGAAAGGGGGCCGGTTACACTGAAGCTTTCTTT; cdr3_aa: CASGKGAGYTEAFF
v_call: TRBV15; clone_size: few; j_call: TRBJ1-2; d_call: TRBD1; cdr3_nt: TGTGCCACCAGCAGGGGGACAGGCTATGGCTACACCTTC; cdr3_aa: CATSRGTGYGYTF
v_call: TRBV2; clone_size: NA; j_call: TRBJ2-1; d_call: TRBD2; cdr3_nt: TGTGCCAGCAGTGCGCGGACTAGCGGGAGCAATGAGCAGTTCTTC; cdr3_aa: CASSARTSGSNEQFF
v_call: TRBV4-1; clone_size: few; j_call: TRBJ2-5; d_call: TRBD2; cdr3_nt: TGCGCCAGCAGCCAGGACGCGACTAGCGGGATGAGAAAGACCCAGTACTTC; cdr3_aa: CASSQDATSGMRKTQYF
v_call: TRBV4-1; clone_size: NA; j_call: TRBJ2-2; d_call: TRBD1; cdr3_nt: TGCGCCAGCAGCCAAGGACAGGGGCTGTGGACCGGGGAGCTGTTTTTT; cdr3_aa: CASSQGQGLWTGELFF
v_call: TRBV6-1; clone_size: NA; j_call: TRBJ2-5; d_call: NA; cdr3_nt: TGTGCCAGCAGTGTCCCAGGAAGGGCCCAAGAGACCCAGTACTTC; cdr3_aa: CASSVPGRAQETQYF
v_call: TRBV4-3; clone_size: many; j_call: TRBJ2-3; d_call: NA; cdr3_nt: TGCGCCAGCAGCCAAGAAGGCAGGAGTCTAATTGATACGCAGTATTTT; cdr3_aa: CASSQEGRSLIDTQYF
v_call: TRBV2; clone_size: NA; j_call: TRBJ2-4; d_call: TRBD1; cdr3_nt: TGTGCCAGCAGGACAGGGGACATTCAGTACTTC; cdr3_aa: CASRTGDIQYF
v_call: TRBV5-1; clone_size: NA; j_call: TRBJ1-4; d_call: NA; cdr3_nt: TGCGCCAGCAGCTCCACCCCGTTGGGAACTAATGAAAAACTGTTTTTT; cdr3_aa: CASSSTPLGTNEKLFF
v_call: TRBV9; clone_size: NA; j_call: TRBJ2-1; d_call: NA; cdr3_nt: TGTGCCAGCAGCGCCAGGGATTTCTTGGGAAATGAGCAGTTCTTC; cdr3_aa: CASSARDFLGNEQFF
v_call: TRBV29-1; clone_size: NA; j_call: TRBJ2-7; d_call: NA; cdr3_nt: TGCAGCGTTGGCGGCAGTAGCGAGCAGTACTTC; cdr3_aa: CSVGGSSEQYF
v_call: TRBV11-1; clone_size: NA; j_call: TRBJ1-1; d_call: NA; cdr3_nt: TGTGCCAGCAGCTTAGGTGTGAACACTGAAGCTTTCTTT; cdr3_aa: CASSLGVNTEAFF
v_call: TRBV10-3; clone_size: NA; j_call: TRBJ1-3; d_call: NA; cdr3_nt: TGTGCCATCAGTGAGGGGACAAGTGGGGACACCATATATTTT; cdr3_aa: CAISEGTSGDTIYF
v_call: TRBV18; clone_size: NA; j_call: TRBJ2-5; d_call: NA; cdr3_nt: TGTGCCAGCTCACCACGGCAGGGTGTTTTTAGAGAGACCCAGTACTTC; cdr3_aa: CASSPRQGVFRETQYF
v_call: TRBV5-1; clone_size: NA; j_call: TRBJ1-5; d_call: NA; cdr3_nt: TGCGCCAGCAGCGACGGGGAGGGGACCTATCAGCCCCAGCATTTT; cdr3_aa: CASSDGEGTYQPQHF
v_call: TRBV5-5; clone_size: NA; j_call: TRBJ2-7; d_call: NA; cdr3_nt: TGTGCCAGCAGCTTGATAGGGAACGAGCAGTACTTC; cdr3_aa: CASSLIGNEQYF
v_call: TRBV27; clone_size: NA; j_call: TRBJ1-1; d_call: NA; cdr3_nt: TGTGCCAGCAGTTCGCGGGGGAGAAACACTGAAGCTTTCTTT; cdr3_aa: CASSSRGRNTEAFF
v_call: TRBV5-1; clone_size: few; j_call: TRBJ2-1; d_call: NA; cdr3_nt: TGCGCCAGCAGCTTAAGAGGTTTCGGTGAGGAGCAGTTCTTC; cdr3_aa: CASSLRGFGEEQFF
v_call: TRBV7-2; clone_size: NA; j_call: TRBJ1-2; d_call: NA; cdr3_nt: TGTGCCAGCAGCTTAGCAGGGAACCCTGGCTACACCTTC; cdr3_aa: CASSLAGNPGYTF
v_call: TRBV2; clone_size: NA; j_call: TRBJ1-2; d_call: NA; cdr3_nt: TGTGCCAGCAGCACCGACACTAACTATGGCTACACCTTC; cdr3_aa: CASSTDTNYGYTF
v_call: TRBV5-4; clone_size: once; j_call: TRBJ2-2; d_call: TRBD1; cdr3_nt: TGTGCCAGCAGCAGCGGACAGGGGGCCGGGGAGCTGTTTTTT; cdr3_aa: CASSSGQGAGELFF
v_call: TRBV27; clone_size: NA; j_call: TRBJ2-7; d_call: TRBD1; cdr3_nt: TGTGCCAGCGGACAGGGGGGCTACGAGCAGTACTTC; cdr3_aa: CASGQGGYEQYF
v_call: TRBV29-1; clone_size: NA; j_call: TRBJ2-5; d_call: TRBD2; cdr3_nt: TGCAGCGTCTCGGGGGGGGACCAAGAGACCCAGTACTTC; cdr3_aa: CSVSGGDQETQYF
v_call: TRBV5-8; clone_size: once; j_call: TRBJ1-2; d_call: NA; cdr3_nt: TGTGCCAGCAGCTTGGTTATCTATGGCTACACCTTC; cdr3_aa: CASSLVIYGYTF